Following are 9 T cell receptor beta chains from one sample sequenced in a study of blood T cell repertoires in COVID-19. The repertoire was sequenced with immunoSEQ multiplex PCR; TCRdb's copy has only in-frame clones and lacks some. The sample lists about 260,000 clones; 70% to 90% were seen once. Sequenced input: peripheral blood. These TCRs come from a woman aged 55 to 70 with COVID-19, enrolled during active disease.

A word on this clone: Other DNA sequences in the same sample also yield this CDR3. This rearrangement joins TRBV9 to TRBJ1-2; 8 nucleotides match TRBD1. V shed 0 bases and J 2 bases; nucleotides not matched to a gene: 0. Germline CDR1 SGDLS, CDR2 YYNGEE. CDR3 length: 14 residues. The CDR3 spells CASSVGQGNYGYTF. In DNA form, the CDR3 reads TGTGCCAGCAGCGTAGGACAGGGGAACTATGGCTACACCTTC.

The CDR3 nucleotides read TGTGCCAGCAGCCAACTGGACAGGGGGAACACTGAAGCTTTCTTT. It specifies CASSQLDRGNTEAFF. The J gene is TRBJ1-1, the V gene TRBV3-1 (or the pseudogene TRBV3-2); the match to TRBD1 covers 9 bases. This CDR3 comprises 15 residues. Unmatched junction bases numbered 2, after V lost 2 bases and J lost 1 base. Per the germline V gene, CDR1 is LGHDT and CDR2 is YNNKEL (reference sequence).

This sequence joins TRBV4-1 and TRBJ2-3, with a tentative D call TRBD2 (6 bases). V lost 4 bases, J lost 6 bases, and 14 bases lay in between. The CDR3 extends over 14 amino acids. Germline CDR1 reads MGHRA; CDR2 reads YSYEKL. CDR3 in DNA: TGCGCCAGCAGCCTGGAGGGGACGTTCGATACGCAGTATTTT. It codes for CASSLEGTFDTQYF.

This chain uses TRBV10-1 with TRBJ2-7, with D unresolved. The germline V and J ends were trimmed by 3 bases and 4 bases, with 4 bases remaining between them. Germline CDR1 is WNHNN and CDR2 is SYGVQD (reference sequence). The CDR3 has 11 residues. The CDR3 sequence is CASSDYYEQYF. The CDR3 coding sequence is TGCGCCAGCAGTGATTATTACGAGCAGTACTTC.

The gene calls are TRBV18 and TRBJ1-6, with unresolved D. CDR1 is KGHSH, CDR2 LQKENI, per germline. This CDR3 has 15 residues. V shed 4 bases and J shed 9 bases, with 16 bases lying between them. CDR3 sequence (DNA): TGTGCCAGCTCACAGGGAGGGATTGGTGGTTCACCCCTCCACTTT. Translation gives CASSQGGIGGSPLHF. Variable domain in full (rest from reference TRBV18 and TRBJ1-6): NAGVMQNPRHLVRRRGQEARLRCSPMKGHSHVYWYRQLPEEGLKFMVYLQKENIIDESGMPKERFSAEFPKEGPSILRIQQVVRGDSAAYFCASSQGGIGGSPLHFGNGTRLTVT.

CDR3 in DNA: TGTGCCAGCAGTTTCAGGGTCCGGACTGAAGCTTTCTTT. Its translation: CASSFRVRTEAFF. This sequence joins TRBV27 and TRBJ1-1, with D perhaps matching TRBD1 (5 bases). The V and J ends lost 3 bases and 5 bases respectively, with 10 bases between them. Germline assignment: CDR1 MNHEY and CDR2 SMNVEV (reference sequence). CDR3 length equals 13 residues.

This chain uses TRBV30 with TRBJ1-4; D call uncertain. CDR1 is GTSNPN and CDR2 is SVGIG in the germline V gene (reference sequence). V lost 2 bases and J lost 7, with 11 bases in between. The CDR3 has 13 amino acids. CDR3 nucleotide sequence: TGTGCCTGGAGTCGGGGTGCTGCTGAAAAACTGTTTTTT. This sequence encodes CAWSRGAAEKLFF.

This clone was seen a single time. V and J are TRBV10-3 and TRBJ2-5, with D perhaps TRBD1 (6 bases). The V gene's germline CDR1 is ENHRY and CDR2 SYGVKD. Trimming took off 2 bases at V and 5 bases at J, with 18 bases between the two ends. The CDR3 length is 16 residues. CDR3 region: CAISEPSSGAVETQYF. The CDR3 DNA sequence: TGTGCCATCAGTGAGCCCTCATCAGGGGCGGTGGAGACCCAGTACTTC.

This sequence joins TRBV4-2 and TRBJ2-1; TRBD2 agrees at 8 bases. The CDR3 runs to 16 residues. Per germline, CDR1 LGHNA and CDR2 YNFKEQ. Losses at the gene ends were 4 bases for V and 5 bases for J; bases not matched to a gene: 10. As DNA, the CDR3 is TGTGCCAGCAGCCTGTTTCTAGCGGGCGGGGACAATGAGCAGTTCTTC. This encodes CASSLFLAGGDNEQFF.